The 18 T cell receptor beta chains below all came from one sample that was sequenced in a study of molecular identifiers for immune sequencing clone quantification. TCRdb reanalysed the PCR reads using MiXCR and keeps one entry per CDR3 protein. The sample carries 65,000 or so distinct CDR3 sequences, roughly 20% recorded once. Sequenced sample: naive CD8+ T cells from blood, with Jurkat cell RNA spiked in. Noted subset: FACS-sorted CD8+CD4-CCR7+CD45RA+ naive T cells. The receptor set was obtained from a human donor in good health. Some libraries in this study had Jurkat cell RNA spiked in.

The sample holds many counts of this clonotype. This sequence joins TRBV20-1 and TRBJ2-1; 7 bases agree with TRBD2. Germline CDR1 reads DFQATT; CDR2 reads SNEGSKA (reference sequence). Trimming cost V 4 bases and J 0 bases; bases outside gene matches: 3. This CDR3 spans 14 amino acids. The CDR3 here is CSATTSASYNEQFF. The CDR3 DNA sequence: TGCAGTGCTACTACTAGCGCCTCCTACAATGAGCAGTTCTTC.

This clonotype occurred a few times. V gene TRBV12-3 or TRBV12-4 combines with J gene TRBJ2-3; D gene ambiguous. The ends were cut back, 5 bases at V and 2 bases at J, with 14 bases in the middle. CDR3 length: 15 residues. Here the CDR3 DNA reads TGTGCCAGCAGTCTATATGGGGTTTCCACAGATACGCAGTATTTT. The encoded protein is CASSLYGVSTDTQYF.

Ten or more counts support this clonotype. The chain recombines TRBV19 with TRBJ2-3; 10 bases are a match to TRBD2. The CDR3 covers 14 residues. Germline CDR1 reads LNHDA; CDR2 reads SQIVND (reference sequence). Germline trimming cut 5 bases from V and 5 bases from J; bases unmatched to any gene: 4. The CDR3 bases are TGTGCCAGTAGTCCACTAGCGGGACGAGATACGCAGTATTTT. This sequence encodes CASSPLAGRDTQYF.

This clonotype was seen ten or more times. The rearrangement links TRBV14 to TRBJ2-6, with D possibly TRBD1 on 6 matching bases. CDR1 SGHDN and CDR2 FVKESK come from the germline V gene. The ends were cut back, 4 bases at V and 4 bases at J, with 17 bases in the middle. The CDR3 is 17 residues long. The chain's CDR3 is CASSPRDTRWGANVLTF. The CDR3 region has the DNA TGTGCCAGCAGCCCTAGGGACACCCGCTGGGGGGCCAACGTCCTGACTTTC.

V usage is TRBV7-8 and J usage is TRBJ2-1; 7 bases agree with TRBD2. The CDR3 sequence is 15 residues long. Germline assignment: CDR1 SGHVS and CDR2 FQNEAQ. V trimming: 7 bases; J trimming: 8 bases; junction bases outside the gene matches: 14. As DNA, the CDR3 is TGTGCCAGCAACCTAAAGCGGGAAAAGCGGGATGAGCAGTTCTTC. Its translation is CASNLKREKRDEQFF.

This clonotype was detected many times. The CDR3 here is CASSLGRLGGEQYF. DNA of the CDR3: TGTGCCAGCAGCTTAGGCCGTCTGGGGGGAGAGCAGTACTTC. The chain has TRBV13 and TRBJ2-7; tentative D call: TRBD2 (6 bases). Germline V gene sequence: CDR1 PRHDT, CDR2 FYEKMQ (reference sequence). This CDR3 comprises 14 residues. The V and J ends lost 0 bases and 7 bases respectively, with 13 bases between them.

In the case of this clonotype: The missing conserved phenylalanine or tryptophan at the end of this CDR3 makes a read error likely. The rearrangement joins TRBV6-1 to TRBJ1-2; D unclear. This CDR3 is built from 14 residues. Germline assignment: CDR1 MNHNS and CDR2 SASEGT. The V end was cut by 2 bases, the J end by 4 bases, with 11 bases between. The CDR3 nucleotides are TGTGCCAGCAGTGAACTAGGTAACGGCTATGGCTACACCCTC. It encodes CASSELGNGYGYTL.

The table lists this clonotype with many counts. J is TRBJ2-1 and V is TRBV29-1; D is perhaps TRBD1 (5 bases). Trimming cost V 6 bases and J 4 bases, with 7 bases left between them. There are 11 residues in the CDR3. Germline lookup yields CDR1 SQVTM and CDR2 ANQGSEA. CDR3 region: CSVGDYNEQFF. For the CDR3, the DNA is TGCAGCGTAGGGGATTACAATGAGCAGTTCTTC.

This clonotype was recorded a few times. J is TRBJ2-1 and V is TRBV12-3 or TRBV12-4, with D possibly matching TRBD1 (5 bases). The CDR3 sequence is 16 residues long. The germline V and J ends were trimmed by 6 bases and 8 bases, with 23 bases remaining between them. This chain's CDR3 is CASRGSRTKRKDEQFF. In DNA, the CDR3 is TGTGCCAGCAGGGGGTCTAGGACAAAAAGGAAGGATGAGCAGTTCTTC.

Of note for this clonotype: A much more abundant neighbour one base away suggests this may be a read error. The V and J genes are TRBV27 and TRBJ2-7, with 12 positions matching TRBD2. CDR3 size: 15 residues. With 10 bases clipped from V and 2 bases from J, the junction kept 9 bases outside the gene matches. Germline V gene data show CDR1 as MNHEY and CDR2 as SMNVEV (reference sequence). CDR3: CATAPGLAGTYEQYF. The DNA of the CDR3 is TGTGCCACCGCGCCCGGACTAGCGGGAACCTACGAGCAGTACTTC.

This clonotype showed up many times. V is TRBV6-2 or TRBV6-3 and J is TRBJ2-3, with D hard to call. The CDR3 runs 15 residues. Germline assignment: CDR1 MNHEY and CDR2 SVGEGT. With 0 bases removed from V and 0 bases from J, the gap between germline ends came to 7 bases. The CDR3: CASSYSMASTDTQYF. The CDR3 DNA sequence: TGTGCCAGCAGTTACTCGATGGCTAGCACAGATACGCAGTATTTT.

This clonotype was seen at least ten times. V and J are TRBV29-1 and TRBJ2-7; 8 bases are a match to TRBD2. The CDR3 extends over 14 amino acids. From germline, CDR1 is SQVTM and CDR2 ANQGSEA. After removal of 2 bases from V and 3 bases from J, the junction contained 6 bases not matched to a gene. CDR3 nucleotide sequence: TGCAGCGTTGAATTGGGTAGCGGGAACTACGAGCAGTACTTC. Encoded protein: CSVELGSGNYEQYF.

Remarks on this clonotype: A much larger clone is a single base away; this may be a read error. The V gene is TRBV30, the J gene TRBJ2-1; 12 positions agree with TRBD2. Per germline, CDR1 GTSNPN and CDR2 SVGIG (reference sequence). There are 15 residues in the CDR3. The trim removed 2 bases at V and 5 bases at J, leaving 4 bases unmatched. The CDR3: CAWSPLAGGNNEQFF. CDR3 bases: TGTGCCTGGAGTCCACTAGCGGGAGGTAACAATGAGCAGTTCTTC.

This clonotype was found many times. The rearrangement uses TRBV28 and TRBJ2-7, with 8 bases aligning to TRBD2. The CDR3 covers 15 residues. Trimming took 3 bases from V and 3 from J; bases not matched to a gene: 7. Germline CDR1 and CDR2: MDHEN and SYDVKM. The CDR3, as DNA: TGTGCCAGCAGTTTCGGGGTAGCGGGAAGCTACGAGCAGTACTTC. It is translated as CASSFGVAGSYEQYF.

This clonotype was counted between two and nine times. The chain links TRBV21-1 to TRBJ2-1. TRBV21-1 is listed as a pseudogene. The length of the CDR3 is 16 residues. CDR3 amino acids: CASSKVPDPLPNEQFF. The DNA for the CDR3 is TGTGCCAGCAGCAAAGTACCCGACCCATTACCTAACGAGCAGTTCTTC.

Note on this clonotype: Possible read error: a much larger clone is one base away. CDR3 sequence reads: CATSGPALKTGGPRRAFF. The CDR3 DNA reads TGTGCCACCAGTGGACCTGCCCTTAAGACAGGCGGGCCCCGGAGGGCTTTCTTT. This rearrangement joins TRBV24-1 to TRBJ1-1, with D possibly matching TRBD1 (6 bases). Germline loops: CDR1 KGHDR, CDR2 SFDVKD. The CDR3 is made up of 18 amino acids. V was clipped by 5 bases and J by 11 bases, with 32 bases between them.

This clonotype was counted many times. The chain has TRBV18 and TRBJ1-2, with D possibly being TRBD1 (6 bases). Trimming took 1 base from V and 1 from J, leaving 16 bases between them. There are 17 residues in the CDR3. From germline, CDR1 is KGHSH and CDR2 LQKENI. CDR3 DNA sequence: TGTGCCAGCTCACCACGGATTACAGGGTTCGATAACTATGGCTACACCTTC. This encodes CASSPRITGFDNYGYTF. The full variable domain, rest sourced from reference TRBV18 and TRBJ1-2, is NAGVMQNPRHLVRRRGQEARLRCSPMKGHSHVYWYRQLPEEGLKFMVYLQKENIIDESGMPKERFSAEFPKEGPSILRIQQVVRGDSAAYFCASSPRITGFDNYGYTFGSGTRLTVV.

This clonotype was seen repeatedly, ten times or more. This rearrangement joins TRBV7-6 to TRBJ2-2; D is uncertain. In germline, CDR1 is SGHVS, CDR2 FNYEAQ. This CDR3 comprises 14 residues. V was cut by 5 bases and J by 8 bases, with 15 bases left in between. The CDR3 coding sequence is TGTGCCAGCAGCCCATCTGGTCCCGCGGGGGAGCTGTTTTTT. Translation gives CASSPSGPAGELFF.